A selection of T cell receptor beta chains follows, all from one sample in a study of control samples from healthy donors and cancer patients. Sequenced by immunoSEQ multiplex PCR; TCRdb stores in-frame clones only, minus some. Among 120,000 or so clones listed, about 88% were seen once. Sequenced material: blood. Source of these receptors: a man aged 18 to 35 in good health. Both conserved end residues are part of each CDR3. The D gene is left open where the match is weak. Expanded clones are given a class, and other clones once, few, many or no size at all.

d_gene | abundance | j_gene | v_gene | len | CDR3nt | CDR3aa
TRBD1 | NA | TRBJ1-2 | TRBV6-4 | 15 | TGTGCCAGCAGTGTGCGGACAGGACCTAACTATGGCTACACCTTC | CASSVRTGPNYGYTF
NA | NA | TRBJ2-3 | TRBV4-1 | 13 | TGCGCCAGCAGCCAGATACGACAGTTTACGCAGTATTTT | CASSQIRQFTQYF
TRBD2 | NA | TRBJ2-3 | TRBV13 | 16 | TGTGCCAGCAGCCCGGCTAGCGGGCCAAGCACAGATACGCAGTATTTT | CASSPASGPSTDTQYF
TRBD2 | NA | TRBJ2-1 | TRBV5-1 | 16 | TGCGCCAGCAGCCGCACACTAGCGGGAGGAGTCAATGAGCAGTTCTTC | CASSRTLAGGVNEQFF
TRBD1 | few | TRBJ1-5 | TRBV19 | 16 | TGTGCCAGTAGTATATCCTGGGACAGGTTATATCAGCCCCAGCATTTT | CASSISWDRLYQPQHF
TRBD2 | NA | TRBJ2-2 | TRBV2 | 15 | TGTGCCAGCACGAGACTAGCGGGATTATCCGGGGAGCTGTTTTTT | CASTRLAGLSGELFF
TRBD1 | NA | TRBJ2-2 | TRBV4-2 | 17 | TGTGCCAGCAGCCCCTTTGGACAGGGGAGGGTCACCGGGGAGCTGTTTTTT | CASSPFGQGRVTGELFF
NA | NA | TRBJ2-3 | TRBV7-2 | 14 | TGTGCCAGCAGCACCCGGACAGTTACAGATACGCAGTATTTT | CASSTRTVTDTQYF
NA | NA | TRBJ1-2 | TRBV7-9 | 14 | TGTGCCAGCAGCTTAGATGGCAGGAACTATGGCTACACCTTC | CASSLDGRNYGYTF
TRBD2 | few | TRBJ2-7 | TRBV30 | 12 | TGTGCCTGGAATCTAGCGGGTAACGAGCAGTACTTC | CAWNLAGNEQYF